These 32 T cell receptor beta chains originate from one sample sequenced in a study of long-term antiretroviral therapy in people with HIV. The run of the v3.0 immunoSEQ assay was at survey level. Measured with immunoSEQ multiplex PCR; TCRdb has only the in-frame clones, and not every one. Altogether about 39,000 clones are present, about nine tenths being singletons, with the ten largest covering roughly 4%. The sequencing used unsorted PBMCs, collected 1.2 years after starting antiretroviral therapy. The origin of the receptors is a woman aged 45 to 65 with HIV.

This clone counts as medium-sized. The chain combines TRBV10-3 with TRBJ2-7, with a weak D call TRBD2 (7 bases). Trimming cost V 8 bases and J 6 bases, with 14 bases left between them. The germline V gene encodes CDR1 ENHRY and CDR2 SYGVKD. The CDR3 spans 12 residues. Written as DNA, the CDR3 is TGTGCCATCGGGGGGGCGGGCGGCGAGCAGTACTTC. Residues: CAIGGAGGEQYF.

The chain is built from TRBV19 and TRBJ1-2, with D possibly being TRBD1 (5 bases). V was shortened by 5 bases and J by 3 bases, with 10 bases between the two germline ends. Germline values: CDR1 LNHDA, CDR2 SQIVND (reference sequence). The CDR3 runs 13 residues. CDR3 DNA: TGTGCCAGTAGTCAGGGTACGGACTATGGCTACACCTTC. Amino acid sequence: CASSQGTDYGYTF.

CDR3 bases: TGCGCCAGCAGCCAAGACAGGGTCTACTACGAGCAGTACTTC. It specifies CASSQDRVYYEQYF. The chain joins TRBV4-3 to TRBJ2-7; D might be TRBD1 (5 bases). V lost 0 bases and J lost 3, with 9 bases in between. The V gene's germline CDR1 is LGHNA and CDR2 YSLEER. The CDR3 has 14 residues.

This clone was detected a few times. The CDR3 here is CASSTYREGYTF. Here the CDR3 DNA reads TGTGCCAGCAGCACTTACAGGGAGGGCTACACCTTC. V usage is TRBV7-2 and J usage is TRBJ1-2, with D possibly TRBD1 on 6 matching bases. CDR3 length equals 12 residues. The germline V and J ends were trimmed by 5 bases and 8 bases, with 12 bases remaining between them. Looked up from germline, CDR1 is SGHTA and CDR2 is FQGNSA.

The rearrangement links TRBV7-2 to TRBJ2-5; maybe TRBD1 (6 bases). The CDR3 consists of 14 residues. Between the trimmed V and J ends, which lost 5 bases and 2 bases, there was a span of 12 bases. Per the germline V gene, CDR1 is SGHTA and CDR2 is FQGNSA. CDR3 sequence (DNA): TGTGCCAGCAGCCGAGGGGGTATTCAAGAGACCCAGTACTTC. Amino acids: CASSRGGIQETQYF.

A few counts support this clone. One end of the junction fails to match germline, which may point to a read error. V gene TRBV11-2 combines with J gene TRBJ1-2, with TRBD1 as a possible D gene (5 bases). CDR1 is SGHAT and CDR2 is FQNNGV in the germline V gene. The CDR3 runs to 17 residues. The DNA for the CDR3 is TGTGCCAGCACCTTAGACGGAACAGGACGCCCTAACTATGGCTACACCTTC. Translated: CASTLDGTGRPNYGYTF.

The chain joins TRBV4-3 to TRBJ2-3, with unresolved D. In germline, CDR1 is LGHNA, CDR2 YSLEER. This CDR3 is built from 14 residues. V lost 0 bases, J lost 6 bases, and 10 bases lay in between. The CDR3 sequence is CASSQDRRPDTQYF. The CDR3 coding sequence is TGCGCCAGCAGCCAAGATAGACGCCCGGATACGCAGTATTTT.

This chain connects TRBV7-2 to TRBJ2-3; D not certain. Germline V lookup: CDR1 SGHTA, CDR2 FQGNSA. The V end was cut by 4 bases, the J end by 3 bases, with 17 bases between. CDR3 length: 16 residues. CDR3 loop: CASSYRRMGETDTQYF. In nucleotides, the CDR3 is TGTGCCAGCAGCTATCGTCGTATGGGTGAGACAGATACGCAGTATTTT.

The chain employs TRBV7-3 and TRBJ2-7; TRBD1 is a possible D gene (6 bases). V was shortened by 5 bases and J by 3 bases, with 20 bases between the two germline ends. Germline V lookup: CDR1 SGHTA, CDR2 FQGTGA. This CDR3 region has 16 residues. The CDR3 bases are TGTGCCAGCAGCCCAGGGGCACTAGTCCCAGACTACGAGCAGTACTTC. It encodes CASSPGALVPDYEQYF.

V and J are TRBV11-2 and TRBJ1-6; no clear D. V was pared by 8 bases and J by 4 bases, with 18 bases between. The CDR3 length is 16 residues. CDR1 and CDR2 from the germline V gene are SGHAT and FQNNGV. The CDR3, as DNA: TGTGCCAGCGAACCCCGACCCGCCCGGTATAATTCACCCCTCCACTTT. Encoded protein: CASEPRPARYNSPLHF.

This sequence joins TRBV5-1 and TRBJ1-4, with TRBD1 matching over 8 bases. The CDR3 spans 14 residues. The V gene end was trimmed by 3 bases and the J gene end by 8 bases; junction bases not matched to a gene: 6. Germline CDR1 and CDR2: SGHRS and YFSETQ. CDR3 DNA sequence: TGCGCCAGCAGCTATGACAGGGGAGGCGAAAAACTGTTTTTT. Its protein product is CASSYDRGGEKLFF. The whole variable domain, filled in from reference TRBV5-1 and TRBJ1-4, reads KAGVTQTPRYLIKTRGQQVTLSCSPISGHRSVSWYQQTPGQGLQFLFEYFSETQRNKGNFPGRFSGRQFSNSRSEMNVSTLELGDSALYLCASSYDRGGEKLFFGSGTQLSVL.

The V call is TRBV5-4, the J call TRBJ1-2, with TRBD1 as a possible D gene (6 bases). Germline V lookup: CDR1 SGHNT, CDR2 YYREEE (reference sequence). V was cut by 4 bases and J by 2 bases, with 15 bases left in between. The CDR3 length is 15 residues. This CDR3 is CASSPRTARNYGYTF. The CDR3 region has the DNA TGTGCCAGCAGCCCGAGGACAGCTCGCAACTATGGCTACACCTTC.

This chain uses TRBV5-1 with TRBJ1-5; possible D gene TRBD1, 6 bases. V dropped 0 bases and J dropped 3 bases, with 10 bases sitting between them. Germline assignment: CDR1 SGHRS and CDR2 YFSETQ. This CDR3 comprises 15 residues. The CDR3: CASSLGDRLNQPQHF. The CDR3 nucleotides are TGCGCCAGCAGCTTGGGTGACAGGCTCAATCAGCCCCAGCATTTT.

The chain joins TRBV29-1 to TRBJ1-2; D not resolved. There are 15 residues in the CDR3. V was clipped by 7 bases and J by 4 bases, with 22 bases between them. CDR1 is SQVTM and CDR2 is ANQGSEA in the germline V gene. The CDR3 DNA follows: TGCAGCGCCGAATCTCTTACCAGTTGGCCCTATGGCTACACCTTC. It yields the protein CSAESLTSWPYGYTF.

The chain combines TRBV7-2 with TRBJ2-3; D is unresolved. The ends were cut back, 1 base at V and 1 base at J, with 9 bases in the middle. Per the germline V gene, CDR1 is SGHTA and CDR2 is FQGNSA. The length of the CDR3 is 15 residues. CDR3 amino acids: CASSLEGTGTDTQYF. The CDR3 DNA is TGTGCCAGCAGCTTAGAGGGAACCGGCACAGATACGCAGTATTTT.

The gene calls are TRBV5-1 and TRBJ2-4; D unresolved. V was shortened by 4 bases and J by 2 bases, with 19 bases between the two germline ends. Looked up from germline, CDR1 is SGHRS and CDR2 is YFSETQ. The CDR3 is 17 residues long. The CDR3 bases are TGCGCCAGCAGCCCCTCGACGACCCGGCCTTCCAAAAACATTCAGTACTTC. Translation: CASSPSTTRPSKNIQYF.

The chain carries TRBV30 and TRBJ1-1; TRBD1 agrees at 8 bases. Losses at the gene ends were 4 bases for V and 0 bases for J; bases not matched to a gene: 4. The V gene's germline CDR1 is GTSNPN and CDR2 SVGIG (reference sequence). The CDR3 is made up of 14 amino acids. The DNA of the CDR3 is TGTGCCTGGAAGTTACAGGGGGTGAACACTGAAGCTTTCTTT. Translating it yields CAWKLQGVNTEAFF.

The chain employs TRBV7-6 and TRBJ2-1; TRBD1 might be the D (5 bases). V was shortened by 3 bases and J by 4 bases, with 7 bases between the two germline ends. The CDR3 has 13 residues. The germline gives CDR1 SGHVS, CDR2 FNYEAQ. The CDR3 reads CASSLDTYNEQFF. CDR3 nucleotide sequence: TGTGCCAGCAGCTTGGACACGTACAATGAGCAGTTCTTC.

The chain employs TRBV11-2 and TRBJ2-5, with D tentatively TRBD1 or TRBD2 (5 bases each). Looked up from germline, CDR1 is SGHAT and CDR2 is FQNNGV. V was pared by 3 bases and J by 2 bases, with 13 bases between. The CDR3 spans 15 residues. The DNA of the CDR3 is TGTGCCAGCAGCTTGAGGGGAGTTGCTCAAGAGACCCAGTACTTC. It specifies CASSLRGVAQETQYF.

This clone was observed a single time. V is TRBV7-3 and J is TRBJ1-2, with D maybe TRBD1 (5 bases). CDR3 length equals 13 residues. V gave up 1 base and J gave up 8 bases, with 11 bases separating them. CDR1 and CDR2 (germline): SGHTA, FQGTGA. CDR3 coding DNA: TGTGCCAGCAGCTTAAATCCGGGGGACGGCTACACCTTC. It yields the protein CASSLNPGDGYTF.

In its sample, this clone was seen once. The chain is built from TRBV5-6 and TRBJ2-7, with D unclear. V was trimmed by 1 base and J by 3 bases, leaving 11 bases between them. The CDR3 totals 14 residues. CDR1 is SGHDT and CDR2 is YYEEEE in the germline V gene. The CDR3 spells CASSLSAGFYEQYF. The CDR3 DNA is TGTGCCAGCAGCTTGAGTGCCGGGTTCTACGAGCAGTACTTC.

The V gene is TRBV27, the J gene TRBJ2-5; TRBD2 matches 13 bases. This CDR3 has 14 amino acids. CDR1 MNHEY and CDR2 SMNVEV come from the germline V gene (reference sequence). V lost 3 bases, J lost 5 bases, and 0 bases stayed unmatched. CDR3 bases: TGTGCCAGCAGTTTGACTAGCGGGGGGGAGACCCAGTACTTC. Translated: CASSLTSGGETQYF.

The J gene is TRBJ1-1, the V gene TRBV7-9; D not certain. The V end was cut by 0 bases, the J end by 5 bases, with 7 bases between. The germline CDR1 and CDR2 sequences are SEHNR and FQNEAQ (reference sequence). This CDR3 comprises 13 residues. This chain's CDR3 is CASSLASETEAFF. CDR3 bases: TGTGCCAGCAGCTTAGCGAGCGAGACTGAAGCTTTCTTT.

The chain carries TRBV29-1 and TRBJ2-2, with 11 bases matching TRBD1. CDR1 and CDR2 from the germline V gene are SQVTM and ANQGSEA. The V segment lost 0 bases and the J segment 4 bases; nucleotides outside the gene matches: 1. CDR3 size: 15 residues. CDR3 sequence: CSVEDGTGGTGELFF. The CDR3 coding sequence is TGCAGCGTTGAAGATGGGACAGGGGGCACCGGGGAGCTGTTTTTT.

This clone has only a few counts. CDR3 loop: CSVRWNTGELFF. The CDR3 DNA reads as TGCAGCGTTCGTTGGAACACCGGGGAGCTGTTTTTT. The chain joins TRBV29-1 to TRBJ2-2; D unresolved. V lost 5 bases to trimming and J lost 1 base, with 5 bases between them. CDR1 is SQVTM and CDR2 is ANQGSEA in the germline V gene. CDR3 length: 12 residues.

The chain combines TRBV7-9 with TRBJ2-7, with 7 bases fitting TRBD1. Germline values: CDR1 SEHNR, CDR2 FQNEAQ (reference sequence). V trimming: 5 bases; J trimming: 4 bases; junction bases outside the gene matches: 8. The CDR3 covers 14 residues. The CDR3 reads CASSPDRARYEQYF. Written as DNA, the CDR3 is TGTGCCAGCAGCCCCGACAGGGCGAGGTACGAGCAGTACTTC.

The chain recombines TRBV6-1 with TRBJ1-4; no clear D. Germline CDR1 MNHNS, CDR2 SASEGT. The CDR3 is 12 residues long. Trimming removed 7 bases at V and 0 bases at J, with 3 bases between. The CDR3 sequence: CASTATNEKLFF. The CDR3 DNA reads TGTGCCAGCACCGCAACTAATGAAAAACTGTTTTTT.

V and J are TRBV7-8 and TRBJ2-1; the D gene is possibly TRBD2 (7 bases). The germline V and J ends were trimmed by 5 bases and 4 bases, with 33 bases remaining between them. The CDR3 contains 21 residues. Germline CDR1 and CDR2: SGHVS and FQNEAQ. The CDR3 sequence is CASSRTREGGANQPGYNEQFF. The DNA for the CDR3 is TGTGCCAGCAGCCGAACCCGAGAGGGGGGGGCGAATCAACCAGGGTACAATGAGCAGTTCTTC.

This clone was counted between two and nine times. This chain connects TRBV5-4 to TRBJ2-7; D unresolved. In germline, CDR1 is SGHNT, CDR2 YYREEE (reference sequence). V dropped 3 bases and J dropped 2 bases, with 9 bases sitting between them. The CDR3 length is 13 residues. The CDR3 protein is CASSYEPTYEQYF. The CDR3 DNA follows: TGTGCCAGCAGCTACGAACCTACCTACGAGCAGTACTTC.

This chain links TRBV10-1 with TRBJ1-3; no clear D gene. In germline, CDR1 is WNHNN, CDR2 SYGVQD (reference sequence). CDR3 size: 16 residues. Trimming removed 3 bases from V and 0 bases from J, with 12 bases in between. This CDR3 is CASSDPGGDSGNTIYF. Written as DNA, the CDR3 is TGCGCCAGCAGTGATCCAGGAGGAGACTCTGGAAACACCATATATTTT.

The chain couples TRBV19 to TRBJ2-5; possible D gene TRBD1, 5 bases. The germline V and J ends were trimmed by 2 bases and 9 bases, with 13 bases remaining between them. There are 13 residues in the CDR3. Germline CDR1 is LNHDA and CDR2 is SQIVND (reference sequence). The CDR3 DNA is TGTGCCAGTAGTATAAAGGCCCAAGGGGCCCAGTACTTC. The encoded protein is CASSIKAQGAQYF. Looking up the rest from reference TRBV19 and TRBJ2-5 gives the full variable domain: DGGITQSPKYLFRKEGQNVTLSCEQNLNHDAMYWYRQDPGQGLRLIYYSQIVNDFQKGDIAEGYSVSREKKESFPLTVTSAQKNPTAFYLCASSIKAQGAQYFGPGTRLLVL.

The CDR3 region has the DNA TGTGCCAGCTCAGGGACAGGGGGTTCCTACGAGCAGTACTTC. It yields the protein CASSGTGGSYEQYF. This rearrangement joins TRBV18 to TRBJ2-7, with 11 positions matching TRBD1. Germline V CDR1 and CDR2: KGHSH, LQKENI. The CDR3 contains 14 residues. The V and J ends lost 5 bases and 1 base, in that order; junction bases with no gene match: 1.